This TCR beta chain emerged from a study of T cells after yellow fever vaccination. Broader study findings: Booster samples showed a return of most primary-vaccination clones (almost 97% CD4, 88% CD8).

TCRdb passed the 5' RACE reads through MiXCR, listing each CDR3 protein once. Among nearly 550,000 distinct CDR3 sequences listed, approximately 21% were seen once. This clonotype has only a few counts. Its antigen is still unknown. CDR1 and CDR2 (germline): MRHNA, SNTAGT. CDR3 size: 16 residues. V lost 0 bases and J lost 3, with 13 bases in between. This TCR was recovered from a man aged 25 to 40 who received the YFV17D yellow fever vaccine. The starting material was PBMCs, obtained 15 days after the yellow fever booster vaccination. This chain joins TRBV6-4 and TRBJ2-3; tentative D call: TRBD1 (6 bases). The CDR3 is CASSDSRIGGTDTQYF. Here the CDR3 DNA reads TGTGCCAGCAGTGACTCAAGGATAGGGGGTACAGATACGCAGTATTTT.